Here is one TCR beta chain with its context. This record comes from a study of shared clonotypes between healthy human individuals. Original processing notes: For the immunoSEQ data, sequences were junction-only without quality scores, so filtering differed. Repertoires were generated with immunoSEQ multiplex PCR, while TCRdb's copy carries only in-frame clones and drops some. The DNA was the basis for D and trimming; V, J and clone size are from that table. The sample yields 2 million to 2.5 million clones, approximately 93% seen once. With V trimmed by 6 bases and J by 2 bases, 3 bases remained unmatched. This CDR3 comprises 16 residues. The V gene's germline CDR1 is MNHEY and CDR2 SMNVEV (reference sequence).

The sequencing input was naive CD4+ T cells from PBMCs. Subset defined: CD45RA+ positively selected. The sequence was collected from a young man in good health. Some clones in this sample may be carry-over from other donors' samples. The chain combines TRBV27 with TRBJ2-3; 15 nucleotides agree with TRBD2. This CDR3 reads CASRGTSGRPTDTQYF. DNA of the CDR3: TGTGCCAGCAGGGGGACTAGCGGGAGGCCCACAGATACGCAGTATTTT.